Below are 28 T cell receptor beta chains sequenced from a single sample in a study of early T cells in non-severe SARS-CoV-2 infection. MiXCR was run by TCRdb on the 5' RACE reads, yielding one entry per CDR3 protein. The profile shows 20,000 to 30,000 distinct CDR3 sequences, roughly 4.6% of them singletons. The sequencing input was whole blood. These receptors all stem from an adult who was a healthcare worker with PCR-confirmed SARS-CoV-2 infection or an uninfected control (not recorded which).

This clonotype was picked up many times. The chain carries TRBV13 and TRBJ2-7, with 7 bases identical to TRBD2. This CDR3 region has 12 residues. Germline loops: CDR1 PRHDT, CDR2 FYEKMQ (reference sequence). V lost 4 bases to trimming and J lost 5 bases; unmatched junction nucleotides: 2. The CDR3 sequence: CASSWGRDEQYF. The CDR3, as DNA: TGTGCCAGCAGCTGGGGGAGGGACGAGCAGTACTTC. Complete variable domain (other parts from reference TRBV13 and TRBJ2-7): AAGVIQSPRHLIKEKRETATLKCYPIPRHDTVYWYQQGPGQDPQFLISFYEKMQSDKGSIPDRFSAQQFSDYHSELNMSSLELGDSALYFCASSWGRDEQYFGPGTRLTVT.

Of note for this clonotype: A much larger clone differs from this one at a single base, so this may be a read error. The chain combines TRBV18 with TRBJ2-7; tentative D call: TRBD1 (5 bases). The CDR3 has 13 amino acids. CDR1 and CDR2 (germline): KGHSH, LQKENI. CDR3 amino acids: CASSHPLGVEQNF. CDR3 DNA: TGTGCCAGCTCACACCCGTTAGGGGTCGAGCAGAACTTC.

In this sample, this clonotype is medium-sized. The chain links TRBV12-3 or TRBV12-4 to TRBJ1-4; D not certain. This CDR3 comprises 13 residues. The ends were cut back, 8 bases at V and 7 bases at J, with 14 bases in the middle. In DNA form, the CDR3 reads TGTGCCAGCGCTATGTACCGGGGTGAAAAACTGTTTTTT. Amino acids: CASAMYRGEKLFF.

This chain links TRBV7-9 with TRBJ2-5; D unclear. The CDR3 sequence is 14 residues long. Germline assignment: CDR1 SEHNR and CDR2 FQNEAQ (reference sequence). With 1 base removed from V and 3 bases from J, the gap between germline ends came to 9 bases. The DNA of the CDR3 is TGTGCCAGCAGCTTAGGGCAGCTTGAAGAGACCCAGTACTTC. This translates into CASSLGQLEETQYF. Combining the CDR3 with reference TRBV7-9 and TRBJ2-5 gives the whole variable domain DTGVSQNPRHKITKRGQNVTFRCDPISEHNRLYWYRQTLGQGPEFLTYFQNEAQLEKSRLLSDRFSAERPKGSFSTLEIQRTEQGDSAMYLCASSLGQLEETQYFGPGTRLLVL.

The J gene is TRBJ2-5, the V gene TRBV7-6; 8 nucleotides agree with TRBD1. V trimming: 3 bases; J trimming: 2 bases; junction bases outside the gene matches: 2. CDR1 is SGHVS, CDR2 FNYEAQ, per germline. The CDR3 sequence is 14 residues long. CDR3: CASSLGTGQETQYF. The CDR3 nucleotides read TGTGCCAGCAGCTTGGGGACAGGACAAGAGACCCAGTACTTC. The entire variable domain, with the rest obtained from reference TRBV7-6 and TRBJ2-5, is as follows: GAGVSQSPRYKVTKRGQDVALRCDPISGHVSLYWYRQALGQGPEFLTYFNYEAQQDKSGLPNDRFSAERPEGSISTLTIQRTEQRDSAMYRCASSLGTGQETQYFGPGTRLLVL.

This clonotype came up many times. The chain couples TRBV4-1 to TRBJ1-1, with 9 positions matching TRBD1. Germline V gives CDR1 MGHRA, CDR2 YSYEKL. The ends lost 3 bases at V and 5 bases at J; junction bases unmatched: 7. The CDR3 contains 15 residues. The CDR3 loop is CASSQRDRVNTEAFF. The CDR3 bases are TGCGCCAGCAGCCAGCGGGACAGGGTAAATACTGAAGCTTTCTTT.

The V gene is TRBV19, the J gene TRBJ1-5, with D unclear. There are 13 residues in the CDR3. In germline, CDR1 is LNHDA, CDR2 SQIVND (reference sequence). Deletions cut 3 bases from V and 0 bases from J, with 3 bases between. The CDR3 region has the DNA TGTGCCAGTAGTATGGCTAGCAATCAGCCCCAGCATTTT. It codes for CASSMASNQPQHF.

This rearrangement joins TRBV7-6 to TRBJ2-3, with D tentatively TRBD1 or TRBD2 (5 bases each). The germline V and J ends were trimmed by 6 bases and 4 bases, with 11 bases remaining between them. Germline loops: CDR1 SGHVS, CDR2 FNYEAQ. The CDR3 is 13 residues long. The CDR3 reads CASRDRGADTQYF. Written as DNA, the CDR3 is TGTGCCAGCAGAGACAGAGGGGCAGATACGCAGTATTTT.

This clonotype was observed a handful of times. V is TRBV20-1 and J is TRBJ2-3, with 11 positions matching TRBD2. Trimming took 2 bases from V and 6 from J; bases not matched to a gene: 4. The CDR3 contains 14 residues. Germline V lookup: CDR1 DFQATT, CDR2 SNEGSKA (reference sequence). The DNA of the CDR3 is TGCAGTGCTAGAATTAGCGGGGGGGCGGATACGCAGTATTTT. It specifies CSARISGGADTQYF.

The V call is TRBV27, the J call TRBJ1-5; the D gene is possibly TRBD1 (6 bases). This CDR3 is 14 amino acids long. Trimming took 8 bases from V and 0 from J, leaving 11 bases between them. Germline V gene data show CDR1 as MNHEY and CDR2 as SMNVEV (reference sequence). In DNA form, the CDR3 reads TGTGCCAGCTCTGACAGGTATAGCAATCAGCCCCAGCATTTT. Protein sequence: CASSDRYSNQPQHF.

The chain couples TRBV5-6 to TRBJ1-3; D is perhaps TRBD1 (5 bases). The V and J ends lost 2 bases and 0 bases respectively, with 9 bases between them. Germline V gene data show CDR1 as SGHDT and CDR2 as YYEEEE. The CDR3 extends over 15 amino acids. CDR3 coding DNA: TGTGCCAGCAGCTTAGGGGCTTACTCTGGAAACACCATATATTTT. This encodes CASSLGAYSGNTIYF.

This clonotype showed up many times. The CDR3 sequence is CASSVGGPTYEQYF. CDR3 bases: TGTGCCAGCAGCGTAGGAGGGCCGACCTACGAGCAGTACTTC. The rearrangement uses TRBV9 and TRBJ2-7; TRBD2 might be the D (5 bases). This CDR3 region has 14 residues. V lost 0 bases to trimming and J lost 2 bases, with 9 bases between them. CDR1 SGDLS and CDR2 YYNGEE come from the germline V gene.

This clonotype came up many times. J is TRBJ2-3 and V is TRBV20-1; 7 nucleotides match TRBD2. CDR3 size: 15 residues. Germline CDR1 and CDR2: DFQATT and SNEGSKA (reference sequence). The V and J ends lost 0 bases and 4 bases, in that order; junction bases with no gene match: 7. The CDR3 coding sequence is TGCAGTGCTAGAGATGGTCGCGGGGGTGCAGATACGCAGTATTTT. As protein: CSARDGRGGADTQYF.

This clonotype was recorded many times. The V and J genes are TRBV5-4 and TRBJ1-1; a weak D match, TRBD1 (5 bases). The CDR3 is 14 amino acids. Trimming left V 4 bases short and J 5 bases short, with 15 bases between. Germline V gene data show CDR1 as SGHNT and CDR2 as YYREEE (reference sequence). The CDR3 loop reads CASSPDSLGTEAFF. CDR3 DNA: TGTGCCAGCAGCCCCGACAGTTTAGGGACTGAAGCTTTCTTT.

V gene TRBV2 combines with J gene TRBJ1-1, with a weak D call TRBD1 (5 bases). Trimming stripped 2 bases from V and 4 bases from J, with 11 bases between. The CDR3 has 14 amino acids. Germline V gene lookup returns CDR1 SNHLY and CDR2 FYNNEI. The CDR3, as DNA: TGTGCCAGCAGTGAACTCCTGGGGGGCACTGAAGCTTTCTTT. This translates into CASSELLGGTEAFF.

This clonotype showed up many times. The chain joins TRBV19 to TRBJ2-2; 8 bases line up with TRBD1. The V segment lost 7 bases and the J segment 8 bases; nucleotides outside the gene matches: 15. CDR1 and CDR2 (germline): LNHDA, SQIVND (reference sequence). This CDR3 region has 16 residues. The CDR3 loop is CASNLNVGQASGELFF. CDR3 in DNA: TGTGCCAGTAATCTGAATGTGGGACAGGCCTCTGGGGAGCTGTTTTTT.

At least ten counts were recorded for this clonotype. V and J are TRBV5-1 and TRBJ2-2; D gene unclear. The V end lost 4 bases, the J end lost 1 base, and 11 bases lay between the germline ends. This CDR3 region has 15 residues. Germline V lookup: CDR1 SGHRS, CDR2 YFSETQ. CDR3 in DNA: TGCGCCAGCAGCAAAGAAGGGATGAACACCGGGGAGCTGTTTTTT. Translated, it gives CASSKEGMNTGELFF.

This clonotype was observed at least ten times. The rearrangement joins TRBV9 to TRBJ2-7; D is uncertain. Germline V gene lookup returns CDR1 SGDLS and CDR2 YYNGEE. The CDR3 is 12 amino acids. Trimming shortened V by 4 bases and J by 0 bases, and 5 bases separated the two germline ends. The CDR3 here is CASSTPSYEQYF. CDR3 nucleotide sequence: TGTGCCAGCAGCACCCCCTCCTACGAGCAGTACTTC. Filled out from reference TRBV9 and TRBJ2-7, the complete variable domain reads DSGVTQTPKHLITATGQRVTLRCSPRSGDLSVYWYQQSLDQGLQFLIQYYNGEERAKGNILERFSAQQFPDLHSELNLSSLELGDSALYFCASSTPSYEQYFGPGTRLTVT.

The gene calls are TRBV12-3 or TRBV12-4 and TRBJ2-4; D is unresolved. This CDR3 contains 14 residues. V was shortened by 3 bases and J by 7 bases, with 13 bases between the two germline ends. The CDR3, as DNA: TGTGCCAGCAGTTTTGGAGAGGAAGGGAACATTCAGTACTTC. Translated, it gives CASSFGEEGNIQYF.

The CDR3 DNA sequence: TGTGCCAGCAGTGAATCGGAGGCTAGCGGGGGAATTCGTACGCAGTATTTT. It is translated as CASSESEASGGIRTQYF. The J gene is TRBJ2-3, the V gene TRBV25-1; the match to TRBD2 covers 10 bases. The V gene's germline CDR1 is MGHDK and CDR2 SYGVNS. V was pared by 1 base and J by 8 bases, with 12 bases of the junction left unmatched. The CDR3 runs 17 residues.

The chain uses TRBV11-1 and TRBJ2-7; 8 bases are a match to TRBD1. The CDR3 sequence is 14 residues long. J gave up 3 bases and V 4 bases, and 5 bases lay outside the gene matches. Germline CDR1 SGHAT, CDR2 FQDESV (reference sequence). The CDR3 reads CASSSLDRVYEQYF. In nucleotides, the CDR3 is TGTGCCAGCAGCTCCCTGGACAGGGTCTACGAGCAGTACTTC.

In its sample, this clonotype was seen many times. This sequence joins TRBV9 and TRBJ1-4; D gene ambiguous. This CDR3 region has 16 residues. Germline V gene sequence: CDR1 SGDLS, CDR2 YYNGEE. The ends were cut back, 0 bases at V and 0 bases at J, with 9 bases in the middle. CDR3 sequence: CASSVDRPATNEKLFF. Here the CDR3 DNA reads TGTGCCAGCAGCGTAGATAGGCCCGCAACTAATGAAAAACTGTTTTTT.

The chain carries TRBV4-1 and TRBJ1-5; D gene ambiguous. Per germline, CDR1 MGHRA and CDR2 YSYEKL. V lost 0 bases and J lost 1, with 7 bases in between. This CDR3 region has 15 residues. CDR3: CASSQDRGSNQPQHF. The CDR3 coding sequence is TGCGCCAGCAGCCAAGATCGCGGAAGCAATCAGCCCCAGCATTTT.

This clonotype has a count of ten or more. The chain carries TRBV25-1 and TRBJ1-1; D is unresolved. This CDR3 spans 12 amino acids. Germline V gene data show CDR1 as MGHDK and CDR2 as SYGVNS. V gave up 2 bases and J gave up 10 bases, with 11 bases separating them. CDR3 sequence (DNA): TGTGCCAGCAGTGAAGGCCTGTATACAGCTTTCTTT. Protein: CASSEGLYTAFF.

This clonotype was observed many times. As DNA, the CDR3 is TGTGCCAGCAGTGTGGGACAGAAGTATGGCTACACCTTC. Amino acid sequence: CASSVGQKYGYTF. This chain uses TRBV12-3 or TRBV12-4 with TRBJ1-2, with TRBD1 matching 7 bases. Unmatched junction bases numbered 5, after V lost 5 bases and J lost 5 bases. This CDR3 is 13 amino acids long.

This clonotype was recorded at least ten times. The genes are TRBV5-8 and TRBJ2-1; no definite D call. The CDR3 covers 15 residues. Deletions cut 1 base from V and 4 bases from J, with 12 bases between. CDR1 is SGHTS, CDR2 YDEGEE, per germline. In DNA form, the CDR3 reads TGTGCCAGCAGCTTGTTCTCGACTGATTACAATGAGCAGTTCTTC. This codes for CASSLFSTDYNEQFF.

This clonotype was detected many times. This chain joins TRBV14 and TRBJ1-2; TRBD1 matches 7 bases. The CDR3 contains 15 residues. Germline assignment: CDR1 SGHDN and CDR2 FVKESK. Losses at the gene ends were 1 base for V and 5 bases for J; bases not matched to a gene: 7. This chain's CDR3 is CASSQVAGTVYGYTF. The CDR3 DNA is TGTGCCAGCAGCCAAGTGGCCGGGACAGTTTATGGCTACACCTTC.

This clonotype was recorded at least ten times. This rearrangement joins TRBV5-1 to TRBJ1-6, with a tentative D call TRBD1 (6 bases). With 2 bases removed from V and 8 bases from J, the gap between germline ends came to 11 bases. CDR1 is SGHRS, CDR2 YFSETQ, per germline. This CDR3 comprises 14 residues. The CDR3 loop reads CASSLGQTDSPLHF. The DNA of the CDR3 is TGCGCCAGCAGCTTAGGACAGACGGATTCACCCCTCCACTTT.